Sequencing of this T cell receptor beta chain was carried out in a study of blood T cell repertoires in COVID-19. For the study at large: Researchers got acute and convalescent COVID-19 samples from the United States, Italy and Spain. T cells, B-cell-depleted T cells, or PBMCs provided the cDNA or gDNA that served as material.

The Seattle site enrolled patients during active infection and followed them longitudinally. V shed 7 bases and J 7 bases; nucleotides not matched to a gene: 12. CDR1 and CDR2 from the germline V gene are SGHNT and YYREEE (reference sequence). This CDR3 spans 15 amino acids. Profiled with immunoSEQ multiplex PCR; TCRdb holds only in-frame clones, not every one. The sample has about 200,000 clones; roughly 88% are singletons. This chain links TRBV5-4 with TRBJ1-2, with TRBD1 identical over 11 bases. Sequenced input: peripheral blood. This TCR was sampled from a man aged 45-60 years with COVID-19, enrolled during active disease. The CDR3 region has the DNA TGTGCCAGCGGAGAGCTCGGACAGGGGGCGGCTGGCTACACCTTC. Translating it yields CASGELGQGAAGYTF.